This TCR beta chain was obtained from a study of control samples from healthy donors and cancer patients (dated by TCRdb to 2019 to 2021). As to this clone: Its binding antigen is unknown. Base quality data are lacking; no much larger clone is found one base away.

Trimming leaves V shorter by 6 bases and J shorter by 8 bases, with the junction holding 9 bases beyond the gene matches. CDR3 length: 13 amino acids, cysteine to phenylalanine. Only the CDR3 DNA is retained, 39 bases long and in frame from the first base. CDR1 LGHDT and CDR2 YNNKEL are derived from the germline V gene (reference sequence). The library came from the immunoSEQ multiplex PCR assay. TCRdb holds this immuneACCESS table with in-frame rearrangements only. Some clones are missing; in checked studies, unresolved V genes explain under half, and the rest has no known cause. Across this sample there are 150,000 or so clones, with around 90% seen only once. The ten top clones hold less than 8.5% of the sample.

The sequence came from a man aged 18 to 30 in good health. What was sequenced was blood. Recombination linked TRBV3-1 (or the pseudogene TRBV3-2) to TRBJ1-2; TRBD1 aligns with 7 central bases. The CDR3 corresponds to CASSLGQLGGYTF. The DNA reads TGTGCCAGCAGTCTGGGACAGCTAGGGGGCTACACCTTC.